The subject of this entry is one TCR beta chain. Its antigen remains unknown. The data stem from a study of T cell responses to AZD1222 COVID-19 vaccine. On the study more broadly: Doses given second, at about 4 or about 12 weeks, were pooled.

The study's findings and limits: With two AZD1222 doses given, Spike-specific TCR breadth and depth both rose. Reportedly, nearly half the spike-specific TCRs target unmutated variant regions. None of the repertoires were sampled until the peak T cell response had passed.

Germline values: CDR1 MNHEY, CDR2 SVGAGI. This CDR3 has 14 amino acids. Trimming cost V 0 bases and J 6 bases, with 9 bases left between them. The protocol was immunoSEQ multiplex PCR, while the TCRdb copy is restricted to in-frame clones and leaves out a portion. The table records around 99,000 clones, roughly nine tenths of them present only once. This clonotype originated in an adult in good health. J is TRBJ2-4 and V is TRBV6-5; D uncertain. The sample here was peripheral blood, taken on day 0 of AZD1222 vaccination. In nucleotides, the CDR3 is TGTGCCAGCAGTTACTCCCGGACCGGAAACATTCAGTACTTC. This translates into CASSYSRTGNIQYF.